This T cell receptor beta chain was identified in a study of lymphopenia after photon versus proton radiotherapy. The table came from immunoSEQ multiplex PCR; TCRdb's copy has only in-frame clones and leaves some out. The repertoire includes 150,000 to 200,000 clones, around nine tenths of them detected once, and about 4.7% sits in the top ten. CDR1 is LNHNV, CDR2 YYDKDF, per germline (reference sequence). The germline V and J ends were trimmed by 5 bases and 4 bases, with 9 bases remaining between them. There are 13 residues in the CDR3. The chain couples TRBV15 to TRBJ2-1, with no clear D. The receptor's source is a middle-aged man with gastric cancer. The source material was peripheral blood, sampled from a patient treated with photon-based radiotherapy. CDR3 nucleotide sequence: TGTGCCACCAGCGTGGGTATGTACAATGAGCAGTTCTTC. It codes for CATSVGMYNEQFF.